The source of this T cell receptor beta chain is a study of CD8+ T cells in alopecia areata. From germline, CDR1 is GTSNPN and CDR2 SVGIG (reference sequence). Losses at the gene ends were 1 base for V and 4 bases for J; bases not matched to a gene: 6. The CDR3 has 14 residues. This clone came up a few times. It was cDNA, reverse transcribed from extracted RNA, that served as the sequencing template. Sequencing was performed with immunoSEQ multiplex PCR; in TCRdb, only in-frame clones are kept and a portion is missing. The data hold about 190,000 clones, with roughly 66% observed a single time. Treatment described: oral pan-JAK inhibitor, 5-10 mg twice daily.

The specimen was CD4+ T cells sorted from blood, collected at week 24, from a patient treated with tofacitinib. V and J are TRBV30 and TRBJ2-7; 8 nucleotides agree with TRBD1. The receptor comes from a human donor with alopecia areata. CDR3 nucleotide sequence: TGTGCCTGGAGTGCAGGGACAGGACTTTACGAGCAGTACTTC. This translates into CAWSAGTGLYEQYF.